A single sample is the source of the 20 T cell receptor beta chains below, sequenced in a study of Ad26.COV2.S vaccination and SARS-CoV-2 variants. Indicated treatment: some 20 received Ad26.COV2.S at low or high dose, single or two shots; 5 received placebo; per-sample allocation not given. Specimen acquisition occurred on day 63 following the initial vaccine or placebo injection. Libraries were prepared by immunoSEQ multiplex PCR; TCRdb keeps only in-frame clonotypes and omits some of them. This table has hundreds of thousands of clones, about 86% appearing once. The source was peripheral blood, collected in a trial of Ad26.COV2.S vaccine versus placebo. The source is a person between 18 and 65 years old who received the Ad26.COV2.S COVID-19 vaccine or a placebo.

This sequence joins TRBV19 and TRBJ1-1, with unresolved D. The CDR3 is made up of 20 amino acids. The germline V gene has CDR1 LNHDA and CDR2 SQIVND (reference sequence). V lost 5 bases and J 4 bases, leaving 32 bases between the germline ends. CDR3 sequence reads: CASSGITSGRYPYMGTEAFF. The CDR3 coding sequence is TGTGCCAGTAGTGGTATTACATCCGGTAGGTATCCTTACATGGGCACTGAAGCTTTCTTT.

The rearrangement uses TRBV28 and TRBJ2-3, with 10 bases fitting TRBD2. The germline V gene encodes CDR1 MDHEN and CDR2 SYDVKM. This CDR3 is 19 amino acids long. Trimming removed 4 bases from V and 1 base from J; junction bases left unmatched: 14. The chain's CDR3 is CASSSPQAGGLSGTDTQYF. The CDR3 region has the DNA TGTGCCAGCAGTTCCCCCCAAGCGGGGGGGCTCTCCGGCACAGATACGCAGTATTTT.

V usage is TRBV24-1 and J usage is TRBJ1-4; no definite D call. Looked up from germline, CDR1 is KGHDR and CDR2 is SFDVKD. V lost 0 bases and J lost 8, with 3 bases in between. This CDR3 spans 12 amino acids. CDR3 coding DNA: TGTGCCACCAGTGATTTGCAGGAAAAACTGTTTTTT. It codes for CATSDLQEKLFF.

J is TRBJ2-3 and V is TRBV11-1; weak D call: TRBD2 (5 bases). CDR1 and CDR2 (germline): SGHAT, FQDESV (reference sequence). The CDR3 runs to 15 residues. V lost 4 bases and J 3 bases, leaving 14 bases between the germline ends. CDR3 residues: CASSSWEPGTDTQYF. The CDR3 coding sequence is TGTGCCAGCAGCTCCTGGGAGCCGGGGACAGATACGCAGTATTTT.

This chain connects TRBV4-1 to TRBJ1-4; D is undetermined. Germline CDR1 is MGHRA and CDR2 is YSYEKL. The CDR3 length is 15 residues. V lost 4 bases and J 6 bases, leaving 15 bases between the germline ends. For the CDR3, the DNA is TGCGCCAGCAGCCTTTCTCGGGTGAGGGATGAAAAACTGTTTTTT. Translated: CASSLSRVRDEKLFF.

Remarks on this clone: The same CDR3 is also encoded by other DNA sequences in this sample. The V and J genes are TRBV7-2 and TRBJ1-4; 10 nucleotides line up with TRBD1. V was pared by 6 bases and J by 7 bases, with 2 bases of the junction left unmatched. This CDR3 has 13 amino acids. Germline CDR1 is SGHTA and CDR2 is FQGNSA. The CDR3 DNA reads as TGTGCCAGCAGTAGGGACAGGGGTGAAAAACTGTTTTTT. Translated, it gives CASSRDRGEKLFF.

The V gene is TRBV2, the J gene TRBJ2-7; TRBD1 or TRBD2 may be the D gene (6 bases each). The CDR3 covers 17 residues. Germline CDR1 and CDR2: SNHLY and FYNNEI. The V and J ends lost 2 bases and 0 bases respectively, with 17 bases between them. The CDR3 loop is CASSENYGGPGSYEQYF. In nucleotides, the CDR3 is TGTGCCAGCAGTGAAAACTATGGGGGGCCCGGCTCCTACGAGCAGTACTTC.

This clone was counted between two and nine times. The CDR3 loop reads CATSHPGGDAAGGTDTQYF. As DNA, the CDR3 is TGTGCCACCAGCCACCCAGGGGGGGACGCGGCGGGAGGCACAGATACGCAGTATTTT. The rearrangement uses TRBV15 and TRBJ2-3; the D gene could be TRBD1 or TRBD2 (7 bases each). Germline V lookup: CDR1 LNHNV, CDR2 YYDKDF (reference sequence). The CDR3 covers 19 residues. Trimming cost V 5 bases and J 1 base, with 25 bases left between them.

V is TRBV7-9 and J is TRBJ2-1; 7 bases are shared with TRBD1. The CDR3 sequence is 16 residues long. CDR1 is SEHNR and CDR2 is FQNEAQ in the germline V gene (reference sequence). J was trimmed by 2 bases and V by 6 bases; bases with no gene match: 10. The CDR3 DNA reads TGTGCCAGCAGACTTACTCAGGGGGTCCCCTACAATGAGCAGTTCTTC. Its protein is CASRLTQGVPYNEQFF.

V is TRBV5-1 and J is TRBJ2-5; D is uncertain. The V gene's germline CDR1 is SGHRS and CDR2 YFSETQ. The V end lost 1 base, the J end lost 1 base, and 8 bases lay between the germline ends. The CDR3 extends over 14 amino acids. The CDR3 region is CASSLFRVQETQYF. CDR3 sequence (DNA): TGCGCCAGCAGCTTGTTCCGAGTCCAAGAGACCCAGTACTTC.

Concerning this clone: Other DNA sequences within the sample encode an identical CDR3. V usage is TRBV27 and J usage is TRBJ1-1; 8 bases agree with TRBD1. The CDR3 spans 15 residues. The V and J ends lost 3 bases and 1 base, in that order; junction bases with no gene match: 4. Germline V lookup: CDR1 MNHEY, CDR2 SMNVEV (reference sequence). Written as DNA, the CDR3 is TGTGCCAGCAGTTTGTCCGGGACAGGGAACACTGAAGCTTTCTTT. Residues: CASSLSGTGNTEAFF.

The chain employs TRBV7-9 and TRBJ1-6; 7 nucleotides align to TRBD1. The J segment lost 5 bases and the V segment lost 4 bases, leaving 8 bases of the junction unmatched. Germline V gene lookup returns CDR1 SEHNR and CDR2 FQNEAQ (reference sequence). The CDR3 is 16 amino acids. The CDR3 is CASSSPSGTDNSPLHF. In nucleotides, the CDR3 is TGTGCCAGCAGCTCCCCCTCCGGGACAGATAATTCACCCCTCCACTTT.

V is TRBV24-1 and J is TRBJ2-4; 8 bases map to TRBD1. The CDR3 contains 15 residues. Germline V lookup: CDR1 KGHDR, CDR2 SFDVKD. The V segment lost 4 bases and the J segment 6 bases; nucleotides outside the gene matches: 7. Here the CDR3 reads CATSETGQGGNIQYF. The DNA for the CDR3 is TGTGCCACCAGTGAGACCGGACAGGGTGGAAACATTCAGTACTTC.

J is TRBJ1-3 and V is TRBV28; D might be TRBD1 (5 bases). The CDR3 length is 17 residues. Between the trimmed V and J ends, which lost 9 bases and 4 bases, there was a span of 25 bases. Per the germline V gene, CDR1 is MDHEN and CDR2 is SYDVKM. The CDR3 nucleotides are TGTGCCAGTGAGTCATCAGGGTCTGTCGTCTCCGGAAACACCATATATTTT. It specifies CASESSGSVVSGNTIYF.

This chain links TRBV18 with TRBJ2-7; maybe TRBD2 (6 bases). The V gene lost 4 bases and the J gene lost 0 bases, with 10 bases spanning the gap. The length of the CDR3 is 14 residues. Germline V gene lookup returns CDR1 KGHSH and CDR2 LQKENI. The CDR3: CASSQGRSSYEQYF. CDR3 sequence (DNA): TGTGCCAGCTCACAGGGGAGGAGCTCCTACGAGCAGTACTTC.

V gene TRBV28 combines with J gene TRBJ1-2; possibly TRBD1 for D (6 bases). V shed 6 bases and J shed 0 bases, with 14 bases lying between them. The CDR3 loop spans 15 amino acids. Germline CDR1 reads MDHEN; CDR2 reads SYDVKM. Written as DNA, the CDR3 is TGTGCCAGCAGGGAACAGGGACCGGCTAACTATGGCTACACCTTC. Its translation: CASREQGPANYGYTF.

This chain uses TRBV2 with TRBJ2-7, with D tentatively TRBD1 or TRBD2 (6 bases each). Per the germline V gene, CDR1 is SNHLY and CDR2 is FYNNEI. The V and J ends lost 6 bases and 3 bases respectively, with 15 bases between them. The CDR3 contains 14 residues. In DNA, the CDR3 is TGTGCCAGCAGCTGGGGGGCGGGGAACTACGAGCAGTACTTC. It codes for CASSWGAGNYEQYF.

The V and J genes are TRBV24-1 and TRBJ2-1, with D possibly being TRBD1 (6 bases). Trimming took 8 bases from V and 7 from J, leaving 20 bases between them. This CDR3 is built from 15 residues. Germline CDR1 reads KGHDR; CDR2 reads SFDVKD. CDR3 in amino acids: CATTAAGTHTNEQFF. The CDR3 nucleotides read TGTGCCACCACCGCAGCAGGGACACACACGAATGAGCAGTTCTTC.

The chain joins TRBV9 to TRBJ2-7, with 10 bases aligning to TRBD2. The CDR3 is 15 residues long. Germline loops: CDR1 SGDLS, CDR2 YYNGEE. The J segment lost 1 base and the V segment lost 4 bases, leaving 5 bases of the junction unmatched. The CDR3 sequence is CASSPKAGGSYEQYF. The CDR3, as DNA: TGTGCCAGCAGCCCAAAAGCGGGAGGGTCCTACGAGCAGTACTTC.

This clone was seen once. This chain connects TRBV29-1 to TRBJ2-1, with 7 bases fitting TRBD1. The ends lost 7 bases at V and 6 bases at J; junction bases unmatched: 12. The length of the CDR3 is 14 residues. Germline V gene sequence: CDR1 SQVTM, CDR2 ANQGSEA. The CDR3: CSACYPGGGNEQFF. CDR3 DNA: TGCAGCGCGTGCTATCCAGGGGGTGGCAATGAGCAGTTCTTC.